This T cell receptor (beta chain) was profiled in a study of cytotoxic CD8 clonotypes in ibrutinib-treated CLL. As for the study in general: Ten to eleven relapsed/refractory, approximately 15 treatment-naive; roughly 17 IGHV unmutated. Response samples were drawn at a median of roughly 13 months of treatment, range 6 to 36. Study-level results: Clonality was higher at ibrutinib response and returned toward baseline at progression.

Deep sequencing aimed at 1 in 200,000 to 1 in 1 million T cells' resolution. Data came from immunoSEQ multiplex PCR; TCRdb stores just in-frame clones and leaves some out. The sample has approximately 200,000 clones; 55% to 85% are singletons. With respect to this clone: The antigen remains undetermined.

The germline CDR1 and CDR2 sequences are MDHEN and SYDVKM. The J segment lost 5 bases and the V segment lost 6 bases, leaving 10 bases of the junction unmatched. The CDR3 extends over 14 amino acids. This material consisted of PBMCs, taken after 24 months of ibrutinib treatment. This sequence joins TRBV28 and TRBJ2-7; 7 nucleotides agree with TRBD1. The origin of this receptor is a human donor with chronic lymphocytic leukemia. CDR3 protein: CASSLLTGFDEQYF. CDR3 sequence (DNA): TGTGCCAGCAGCCTATTGACAGGGTTCGACGAGCAGTACTTC.